The 14 T cell receptor beta chains in this list originate from one sample, sequenced in a study of identical twins. Using its own MiXCR run on the 5' RACE reads, TCRdb lists one record per CDR3 protein. The data show 400,000 to 600,000 distinct CDR3 sequences, with about 20% seen just once and approximately 0.49% held by the top ten. This sample also appeared in a second study, on yellow fever vaccine responses in identical twins.

The sample was CD4+ T cells sorted from blood. The receptor set was obtained from a woman younger than 30 in good health.

The rearrangement uses TRBV12-3 or TRBV12-4 and TRBJ1-5; D gene unclear. The CDR3 spans 14 residues. V was pared by 1 base and J by 11 bases, with 15 bases between. CDR3 in amino acids: CASSLDHASGAQHF. The CDR3 nucleotides are TGTGCCAGCAGTTTAGACCACGCCAGTGGAGCCCAGCATTTT.

This chain joins TRBV3-1 and TRBJ1-6; no reliable D call. This CDR3 spans 15 amino acids. The germline gives CDR1 LGHDT, CDR2 YNNKEL (reference sequence). V lost 3 bases and J lost 8, with 14 bases in between. The DNA of the CDR3 is TGTGCCAGCAGCCATAAGAGTACCAGCGATTCACCCCTCCACTTT. Its translation: CASSHKSTSDSPLHF.

This chain links TRBV20-1 with TRBJ1-5; the D gene is possibly TRBD1 (6 bases). The CDR3 runs to 15 residues. CDR1 is DFQATT and CDR2 is SNEGSKA in the germline V gene (reference sequence). V was pared by 5 bases and J by 4 bases, with 18 bases between. The CDR3 loop reads CSASIDRLQNQPQHF. Written as DNA, the CDR3 is TGCAGTGCTTCGATCGACAGGTTACAAAATCAGCCCCAGCATTTT.

The chain carries TRBV20-1 and TRBJ2-3; 8 positions agree with TRBD2. Germline V gives CDR1 DFQATT, CDR2 SNEGSKA (reference sequence). The CDR3 contains 16 residues. J lost 1 base, V lost 3 bases, and 9 bases had no gene match. For the CDR3, the DNA is TGCAGTGCTAGCCCCCGGCTAGCGGGCGGCACAGATACGCAGTATTTT. Amino acid sequence: CSASPRLAGGTDTQYF.

The chain uses TRBV4-1 and TRBJ1-4; 7 nucleotides match TRBD1. Losses at the gene ends were 2 bases for V and 4 bases for J; bases not matched to a gene: 4. CDR1 is MGHRA, CDR2 YSYEKL, per germline. CDR3 length: 15 residues. The DNA for the CDR3 is TGCGCCAGCAGCCAACAGGGGGGAATTAATGAAAAACTGTTTTTT. Its translation: CASSQQGGINEKLFF.

The rearrangement uses TRBV6-1 and TRBJ2-1; 9 positions match TRBD2. Germline trimming cut 7 bases from V and 7 bases from J; bases unmatched to any gene: 5. The CDR3 has 13 amino acids. Germline V CDR1 and CDR2: MNHNS, SASEGT. CDR3 sequence reads: CASMRGGGNEQFF. CDR3 in DNA: TGTGCCAGCATGCGGGGGGGTGGGAATGAGCAGTTCTTC.

This clonotype was seen only a few times. The genes are TRBV7-2 and TRBJ2-1; 12 nucleotides match TRBD2. V lost 1 base to trimming and J lost 6 bases; unmatched junction nucleotides: 7. CDR3 length equals 17 residues. The germline V gene encodes CDR1 SGHTA and CDR2 FQGNSA. CDR3 in DNA: TGTGCCAGCAGCTTAGTAGGTACTAGCGGGGGGTTCAATGAGCAGTTCTTC. Its protein is CASSLVGTSGGFNEQFF.

This clonotype was detected a few times. CDR3 nucleotides: TGTGCCAGCAGCTCAGATGGGACAGCCAACACTGAAGCTTTCTTT. Amino acid sequence: CASSSDGTANTEAFF. The gene calls are TRBV11-3 and TRBJ1-1; the match to TRBD1 covers 7 bases. CDR1 SGHNT and CDR2 YENEEA come from the germline V gene. After removal of 4 bases from V and 2 bases from J, the junction contained 7 bases not matched to a gene. The CDR3 has 15 amino acids.

The chain is built from TRBV7-3 and TRBJ2-4, with D possibly matching TRBD2 (5 bases). V dropped 5 bases and J dropped 0 bases, with 8 bases sitting between them. Germline values: CDR1 SGHTA, CDR2 FQGTGA. The CDR3 spans 14 residues. CDR3 in DNA: TGTGCCAGCAGCGACGGACTAGCCAAAAACATTCAGTACTTC. Protein sequence: CASSDGLAKNIQYF.

This clonotype appeared a few times. This chain uses TRBV18 with TRBJ2-1; no firm D call. V was pared by 3 bases and J by 0 bases, with 9 bases between. The length of the CDR3 is 15 residues. Germline assignment: CDR1 KGHSH and CDR2 LQKENI. The CDR3 region is CASSPIVGSYNEQFF. The CDR3 coding sequence is TGTGCCAGCTCACCTATTGTGGGCTCCTACAATGAGCAGTTCTTC. Full variable domain (remainder filled in from reference TRBV18 and TRBJ2-1): NAGVMQNPRHLVRRRGQEARLRCSPMKGHSHVYWYRQLPEEGLKFMVYLQKENIIDESGMPKERFSAEFPKEGPSILRIQQVVRGDSAAYFCASSPIVGSYNEQFFGPGTRLTVL.

This clonotype was seen a single time. The genes are TRBV24-1 and TRBJ2-2; D ambiguous. V was pared by 9 bases and J by 0 bases, with 10 bases between. Germline assignment: CDR1 KGHDR and CDR2 SFDVKD. This CDR3 has 14 residues. CDR3 region: CATSDTANTGELFF. CDR3 DNA: TGTGCCACCTCAGACACCGCGAACACCGGGGAGCTGTTTTTT.

The J gene is TRBJ2-7, the V gene TRBV20-1; a possible D gene is TRBD2 (5 bases). The V gene's germline CDR1 is DFQATT and CDR2 SNEGSKA (reference sequence). This CDR3 has 12 residues. V was shortened by 5 bases and J by 3 bases, with 11 bases between the two germline ends. This chain's CDR3 is CSAEGENYEQYV. CDR3 in DNA: TGCAGTGCTGAGGGCGAAAACTACGAGCAGTACGTC.

The chain has TRBV10-3 and TRBJ2-6; TRBD1 matches 11 bases. From germline, CDR1 is ENHRY and CDR2 SYGVKD. V lost 6 bases and J lost 0; bases outside the gene matches: 4. This CDR3 region has 17 residues. The CDR3, as DNA: TGTGCCATCAGCCGGACAGGGGGCCCCTCTGGGGCCAACGTCCTGACTTTC. Its translation: CAISRTGGPSGANVLTF.

The table lists this clonotype with a few counts. The chain uses TRBV27 and TRBJ1-2; D is possibly TRBD1 (6 bases). Trimming left V 6 bases short and J 5 bases short, with 13 bases between. There are 13 residues in the CDR3. Germline CDR1 MNHEY, CDR2 SMNVEV (reference sequence). As DNA, the CDR3 is TGTGCCAGCAGACCTCGGACAGCATATGGCTACACCTTC. It specifies CASRPRTAYGYTF.